The present T cell receptor (beta chain) was sequenced within a study of vaccination effects on CD4 cells after COVID-19. As regards this clone: The antigen is not known.

V was trimmed by 6 bases and J by 1 base, leaving 11 bases between them. The CDR3 consists of 14 residues. The germline V gene encodes CDR1 LGHNT and CDR2 FRNRAP. Repertoires were generated with immunoSEQ multiplex PCR, while TCRdb's copy carries only in-frame clones and drops some. This sample yields about 74,000 clones, of which roughly three quarters are seen a single time; under 2.5% belongs to the top ten. Culturing for roughly 9 days preceded CD4+ T cell isolation. The clonotype comes from a human donor who received a COVID-19 vaccine. V is TRBV12-5 and J is TRBJ2-3; D call uncertain. Sequencing was performed on CD4+ T cells from PBMCs cultured without peptide, taken before COVID-19 vaccination. The CDR3 sequence is CASGSLAGTDTQYF. As DNA, the CDR3 is TGTGCTAGTGGCTCGTTGGCGGGCACAGATACGCAGTATTTT.